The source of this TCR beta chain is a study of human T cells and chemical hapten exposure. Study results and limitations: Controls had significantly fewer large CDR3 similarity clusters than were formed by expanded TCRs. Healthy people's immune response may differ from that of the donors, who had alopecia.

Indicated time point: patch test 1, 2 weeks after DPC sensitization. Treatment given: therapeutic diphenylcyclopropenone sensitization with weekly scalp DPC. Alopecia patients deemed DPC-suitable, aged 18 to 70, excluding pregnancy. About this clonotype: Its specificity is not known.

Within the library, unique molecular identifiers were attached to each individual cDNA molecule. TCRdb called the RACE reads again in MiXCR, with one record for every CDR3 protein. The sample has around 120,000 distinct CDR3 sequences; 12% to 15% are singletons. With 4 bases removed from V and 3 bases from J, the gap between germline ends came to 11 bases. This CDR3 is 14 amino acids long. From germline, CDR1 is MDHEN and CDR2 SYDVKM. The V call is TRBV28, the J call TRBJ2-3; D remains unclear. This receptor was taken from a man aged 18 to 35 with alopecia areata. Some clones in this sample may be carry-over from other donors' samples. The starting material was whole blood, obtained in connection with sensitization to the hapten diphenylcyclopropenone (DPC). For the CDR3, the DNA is TGTGCCAGCAGTTGGGGATTGCGGACAGATACGCAGTATTTT. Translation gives CASSWGLRTDTQYF.